This record covers a single TCR beta chain. Frozen PBMC stocks contributed roughly 2.1 micrograms of genomic DNA to the TCR beta libraries. This record belongs to a study of cytotoxic CD8 clonotypes in ibrutinib-treated CLL. V lost 3 bases to trimming and J lost 7 bases, with 16 bases between them. The CDR3 is 15 residues long. Germline CDR1 is LNHDA and CDR2 is SQIVND (reference sequence). The sequencing depth, 1 in 200,000 to 1 in 1 million T cells, was the target. Profiled with immunoSEQ multiplex PCR; TCRdb holds only in-frame clones, not every one. The sample gives about 310,000 clones, 80% of which show up once; under 8.5% is in the top ten.

The sample consisted of PBMCs, taken before ibrutinib treatment. V usage is TRBV19 and J usage is TRBJ2-1; D possibly corresponds to TRBD2 (6 bases). The sequence was collected from a human donor with chronic lymphocytic leukemia. CDR3 in amino acids: CASSINHEEGNEQFF. CDR3 in DNA: TGTGCCAGTAGTATCAATCACGAGGAGGGGAATGAGCAGTTCTTC.